The 24 T cell receptor beta chains listed next were all sequenced from one sample in a study of T cell responses to AZD1222 COVID-19 vaccine (dated by TCRdb to the early 2020s). Reading the label with the study, this specimen's time point is: about 28 days (+/-7) after the second vaccine dose. The library was made by the immunoSEQ multiplex PCR assay. Here the immuneACCESS table is served through TCRdb, limited to in-frame sequences with V and J called. Missing clones are a known gap in these copies; in checked studies unresolved V genes cover under half, and the rest lacks a known reason. This sample holds about 160,000 clones; about 92% were observed only once. Jointly, the top ten make up approximately 3.4% of the sample. Sequenced material: peripheral blood, taken 28 days after the second AZD1222 dose. These receptors all come from an adult who received the AZD1222 COVID-19 vaccine.

V usage is TRBV19 and J usage is TRBJ1-1; 7 bases agree with TRBD1. With V trimmed by 3 bases and J by 2 bases, 6 bases remained unmatched. The CDR3 is made up of 15 amino acids. Germline values: CDR1 LNHDA, CDR2 SQIVND (reference sequence). CDR3 in DNA: TGTGCCAGTAGTATCCCAGGGGGTGCCAACACTGAAGCTTTCTTT. Amino acid sequence: CASSIPGGANTEAFF.

The chain employs TRBV5-1 and TRBJ2-2; 8 bases line up with TRBD1. Germline V lookup: CDR1 SGHRS, CDR2 YFSETQ. This CDR3 is 15 amino acids long. V lost 4 bases to trimming and J lost 0 bases; unmatched junction nucleotides: 2. As DNA, the CDR3 is TGCGCCAGCAGCAGGGGACAGGCGAACACCGGGGAGCTGTTTTTT. This translates into CASSRGQANTGELFF.

The V call is TRBV12-5, the J call TRBJ2-7; 8 bases map to TRBD2. The germline CDR1 and CDR2 sequences are LGHNT and FRNRAP. J was trimmed by 6 bases and V by 1 base; bases with no gene match: 5. This CDR3 region has 14 residues. As DNA, the CDR3 is TGTGCTAGTGGTTTGGGAGCGGGAGTAGGCGAGCAGTACTTC. Translation gives CASGLGAGVGEQYF.

This chain links TRBV7-8 with TRBJ2-7; 7 nucleotides line up with TRBD2. CDR1 and CDR2 (germline): SGHVS, FQNEAQ. Trimming cost V 2 bases and J 10 bases; bases outside gene matches: 20. This CDR3 has 17 amino acids. CDR3 sequence reads: CASSLTPPLAAATGQYF. CDR3 DNA sequence: TGTGCCAGCAGCTTAACCCCCCCTCTAGCGGCGGCTACGGGTCAGTACTTC. Combining the CDR3 with reference TRBV7-8 and TRBJ2-7 gives the whole variable domain GAGVSQSPRYKVAKRGQDVALRCDPISGHVSLFWYQQALGQGPEFLTYFQNEAQLDKSGLPSDRFFAERPEGSVSTLKIQRTQQEDSAVYLCASSLTPPLAAATGQYFGPGTRLTVT.

V gene TRBV18 combines with J gene TRBJ2-5; 10 nucleotides agree with TRBD2. V lost 6 bases, J lost 3 bases, and 4 bases stayed unmatched. In germline, CDR1 is KGHSH, CDR2 LQKENI. CDR3 length: 14 amino acids. The CDR3 DNA is TGTGCCAGCTCTCCTACTAGCGGGGAAGAGACCCAGTACTTC. As protein: CASSPTSGEETQYF.

This rearrangement joins TRBV7-9 to TRBJ2-3, with TRBD2 matching over 8 bases. The CDR3 extends over 16 amino acids. Germline CDR1 and CDR2: SEHNR and FQNEAQ (reference sequence). After removal of 0 bases from V and 2 bases from J, the junction contained 4 bases not matched to a gene. CDR3 amino acids: CASSLAGRDPTDTQYF. The CDR3 DNA follows: TGTGCCAGCAGCTTAGCCGGGAGGGATCCCACAGATACGCAGTATTTT.

The rearrangement uses TRBV19 and TRBJ1-4, with a possible D match to TRBD1 (5 bases). V dropped 3 bases and J dropped 8 bases, with 13 bases sitting between them. CDR1 is LNHDA and CDR2 is SQIVND in the germline V gene (reference sequence). The CDR3 consists of 14 residues. CDR3 sequence reads: CASSIGRGYEKLFF. The CDR3 DNA follows: TGTGCCAGTAGTATTGGACGGGGGTACGAAAAACTGTTTTTT.

The count of this clone is one. The chain links TRBV24-1 to TRBJ2-1; D possibly corresponds to TRBD1 (5 bases). This CDR3 is 14 amino acids long. Between the trimmed V and J ends, which lost 5 bases and 8 bases, there was a span of 15 bases. Germline V gives CDR1 KGHDR, CDR2 SFDVKD. The CDR3 is CATSGPQGYHEQFF. CDR3 coding DNA: TGTGCCACCAGTGGTCCTCAGGGATATCATGAGCAGTTCTTC.

This clone has just a few counts. The J gene is TRBJ1-2, the V gene TRBV7-2; D perhaps matches TRBD1 (6 bases). CDR1 is SGHTA and CDR2 is FQGNSA in the germline V gene. The CDR3 length is 17 residues. V was pared by 2 bases and J by 1 base, with 17 bases between. CDR3 amino acids: CASSLSTRGAINYGYTF. The CDR3 DNA reads TGTGCCAGCAGCTTATCCACTCGGGGGGCGATTAACTATGGCTACACCTTC.

The V and J genes are TRBV19 and TRBJ1-2; TRBD1 agrees at 7 bases. The J segment lost 2 bases and the V segment lost 6 bases, leaving 9 bases of the junction unmatched. The CDR3 length is 15 residues. CDR1 is LNHDA, CDR2 SQIVND, per germline (reference sequence). CDR3 region: CASRPKGGENYGYTF. CDR3 bases: TGTGCCAGTAGACCGAAAGGGGGCGAAAACTATGGCTACACCTTC.

The chain carries TRBV9 and TRBJ2-5, with 8 bases lining up with TRBD1. Trimming at V came to 2 bases and at J to 0 bases, leaving 3 bases not matched to a gene. This CDR3 is 15 amino acids long. Germline CDR1 SGDLS, CDR2 YYNGEE. Here the CDR3 DNA reads TGTGCCAGCAGCGTCATGGGACAGGACCAAGAGACCCAGTACTTC. Amino acid sequence: CASSVMGQDQETQYF. Supplemented by reference TRBV9 and TRBJ2-5, the full variable domain reads DSGVTQTPKHLITATGQRVTLRCSPRSGDLSVYWYQQSLDQGLQFLIQYYNGEERAKGNILERFSAQQFPDLHSELNLSSLELGDSALYFCASSVMGQDQETQYFGPGTRLLVL.

This chain connects TRBV12-3 or TRBV12-4 to TRBJ2-5, with D possibly TRBD2 on 5 matching bases. Deletions cut 8 bases from V and 7 bases from J, with 8 bases between. The length of the CDR3 is 10 residues. The CDR3 DNA reads as TGTGCCAGCCGAGGGAGGACCCAGTACTTC. Its translation is CASRGRTQYF.

The CDR3 DNA is TGTGCCAGCAGCTTGGTCGGGGGGCTCGCGGATACTGAAGCTTTCTTT. Its translation is CASSLVGGLADTEAFF. This rearrangement joins TRBV11-1 to TRBJ1-1; D is perhaps TRBD1 (6 bases). The CDR3 extends over 16 amino acids. V lost 3 bases to trimming and J lost 5 bases, with 19 bases between them. Germline V lookup: CDR1 SGHAT, CDR2 FQDESV (reference sequence).

The V gene is TRBV30, the J gene TRBJ1-5; 8 nucleotides agree with TRBD1. Germline trimming cut 4 bases from V and 0 bases from J; bases unmatched to any gene: 2. Germline V gives CDR1 GTSNPN, CDR2 SVGIG (reference sequence). The CDR3 is made up of 14 amino acids. The CDR3 region has the DNA TGTGCCTGGACCGGGACAGGTAGCAATCAGCCCCAGCATTTT. It specifies CAWTGTGSNQPQHF. Full variable domain (missing parts from reference TRBV30 and TRBJ1-5): SQTIHQWPATLVQPVGSPLSLECTVEGTSNPNLYWYRQAAGRGLQLLFYSVGIGQISSEVPQNLSASRPQDRQFILSSKKLLLSDSGFYLCAWTGTGSNQPQHFGDGTRLSIL.

DNA of the CDR3: TGTGCCAGCAGCTCACCCGCCGGAGGGGATGGCTACACCTTC. As protein: CASSSPAGGDGYTF. The genes are TRBV7-9 and TRBJ1-2; possibly TRBD1 for D (5 bases). The CDR3 is 14 amino acids. Germline CDR1 reads SEHNR; CDR2 reads FQNEAQ (reference sequence). V lost 4 bases and J 6 bases, leaving 15 bases between the germline ends.

This clone was detected many times. The CDR3 here is CASSLSGGVYGYTF. Written as DNA, the CDR3 is TGTGCCAGCAGCTTGTCAGGGGGCGTCTATGGCTACACCTTC. This rearrangement joins TRBV5-8 to TRBJ1-2; 8 bases match TRBD1. The CDR3 contains 14 residues. Germline values: CDR1 SGHTS, CDR2 YDEGEE. V shed 1 base and J 4 bases; nucleotides not matched to a gene: 3.

This chain joins TRBV6-2 or TRBV6-3 and TRBJ1-4; D call uncertain. This CDR3 spans 15 amino acids. V was cut by 6 bases and J by 3 bases, with 14 bases left in between. Germline CDR1 reads MNHEY; CDR2 reads SVGEGT. The DNA of the CDR3 is TGTGCCAGCAGCCCTCCCCCGGGGTCTAATGAAAAACTGTTTTTT. It codes for CASSPPPGSNEKLFF.

The V and J genes are TRBV19 and TRBJ2-3; TRBD1 matches 8 bases. The V segment lost 5 bases and the J segment 3 bases; nucleotides outside the gene matches: 19. This CDR3 has 19 amino acids. Germline values: CDR1 LNHDA, CDR2 SQIVND (reference sequence). CDR3 in amino acids: CASSGPRTGTLSGTDTQYF. The CDR3 nucleotides read TGTGCCAGTAGTGGACCAAGGACAGGGACACTAAGTGGGACAGATACGCAGTATTTT. The full variable domain, its missing parts supplied by reference TRBV19 and TRBJ2-3, is DGGITQSPKYLFRKEGQNVTLSCEQNLNHDAMYWYRQDPGQGLRLIYYSQIVNDFQKGDIAEGYSVSREKKESFPLTVTSAQKNPTAFYLCASSGPRTGTLSGTDTQYFGPGTRLTVL.

This chain joins TRBV27 and TRBJ2-5; D might be TRBD1 (5 bases). The germline V and J ends were trimmed by 4 bases and 5 bases, with 11 bases remaining between them. The CDR3 has 13 amino acids. Germline V CDR1 and CDR2: MNHEY, SMNVEV (reference sequence). CDR3 loop: CASSWSGWETQYF. DNA for the CDR3: TGTGCCAGCAGTTGGTCAGGGTGGGAGACCCAGTACTTC.

V and J are TRBV7-9 and TRBJ1-4; TRBD1 agrees at 11 bases. The CDR3 consists of 16 residues. Trimming at V came to 3 bases and at J to 7 bases, leaving 7 bases not matched to a gene. CDR1 and CDR2 (germline): SEHNR, FQNEAQ (reference sequence). The chain's CDR3 is CASSFRLDRGREKLFF. CDR3 sequence (DNA): TGTGCCAGCAGCTTTAGACTGGACAGGGGGCGTGAAAAACTGTTTTTT.

This chain links TRBV5-1 with TRBJ2-3; 8 bases align to TRBD2. The CDR3 totals 16 residues. CDR1 is SGHRS, CDR2 YFSETQ, per germline. J was trimmed by 2 bases and V by 1 base; bases with no gene match: 6. The CDR3, as DNA: TGCGCCAGCAGCTTGTTAGCGGGGACACCCACAGATACGCAGTATTTT. This gives the protein CASSLLAGTPTDTQYF. The whole variable domain, remainder taken from reference TRBV5-1 and TRBJ2-3, is KAGVTQTPRYLIKTRGQQVTLSCSPISGHRSVSWYQQTPGQGLQFLFEYFSETQRNKGNFPGRFSGRQFSNSRSEMNVSTLELGDSALYLCASSLLAGTPTDTQYFGPGTRLTVL.

The gene calls are TRBV18 and TRBJ2-7; D is undetermined. V lost 2 bases and J lost 3, with 5 bases in between. The CDR3 has 12 amino acids. Germline V gene lookup returns CDR1 KGHSH and CDR2 LQKENI. This CDR3 reads CASSPGNYEQYF. The CDR3 bases are TGTGCCAGCTCACCAGGGAACTACGAGCAGTACTTC.

The J gene is TRBJ1-6, the V gene TRBV21-1; the D call TRBD1 from the table was never checked on the DNA. TRBV21-1 corresponds to a pseudogene. The CDR3 extends over 18 amino acids. The CDR3 region has the DNA TGTGCCAGCAGCAGATACCTCTTTGGGACAGGGGGTAATTCACCCCTCCACTTT. This codes for CASSRYLFGTGGNSPLHF.

The V gene is TRBV19, the J gene TRBJ1-5; TRBD1 matches at 7 bases. V was pared by 5 bases and J by 3 bases, with 7 bases of the junction left unmatched. The V gene's germline CDR1 is LNHDA and CDR2 SQIVND (reference sequence). The CDR3 has 15 amino acids. CDR3 nucleotide sequence: TGTGCCAGTAGTCGAACAGGGGAAGTCAATCAGCCCCAGCATTTT. Encoded protein: CASSRTGEVNQPQHF.